The rows below give T cell receptor beta chains drawn from one sample of a study of neoadjuvant anti-PD-1 for oral cavity cancer. Assay: immunoSEQ multiplex PCR; the TCRdb copy retains only in-frame clones and omits some. This sample has around 25,000 clones, with less than 35% found just once. The specimen comprised tumor tissue, sampled after nivolumab (anti-PD-1) treatment. These receptors all come from a person aged 40 to 85 with oral cavity squamous cell carcinoma. The CDR3 runs from the conserved cysteine through the conserved F or W.

v_gene	j_gene	len	CDR3aa
TRBV30	TRBJ1-2	12	CAWDRRKGGYTF
TRBV7-8	TRBJ2-7	14	CASSPRQPSYEQYF
TRBV7-9	TRBJ2-2	15	CASSLRSVGTGELFF
TRBV30	TRBJ1-2	13	CAWSRDRPYGYTF
TRBV4-2	TRBJ1-5	13	CASSQDQGQPQHF
TRBV11-1	TRBJ2-7	15	CASSRWDRPFYEQYF
TRBV7-8	TRBJ2-3	14	CASSPFEGLDTQYF
TRBV25-1	TRBJ2-1	13	CASRVSRDTEQFF
TRBV19	TRBJ2-7	13	CASSIGVTYEQYF
TRBV5-1	TRBJ1-1	16	CASSGGQTSTNTEAFF
TRBV4-1	TRBJ1-2	14	CASSQAGTAYGYTF